This entry lists 31 T cell receptor beta chains sequenced from one sample in a study of blood T cells in healthy people across ages (dated by TCRdb to between 2014 and 2017). Libraries were constructed by 5' RACE. Reads for this sample came from an Illumina HiSeq 2500. A second PCR of roughly 7 to 12 cycles was run with a J-beta primer mix and a sample-barcoded 5' primer. Starting from the raw public reads, TCRdb applied fastp trimming at Q25, assembled clones with MiXCR and retained in-frame beta chains. Every entry covers one CDR3 protein and lists the most common genes and DNA from its rows. The table for this sample lists more than 650,000 distinct CDR3 sequences; about a fifth of them were counted only once. The ten largest clones add up to roughly 22% of the sample. The specimen was blood. The receptors stem from a man between 65 and 85 years old in good health.

The chain uses TRBV11-3 and TRBJ2-7; TRBD2 agrees at 9 bases. TRBJ2-5 explains the end of the DNA better; the J call may be wrong. Per the germline V gene, CDR1 is SGHNT and CDR2 is YENEEA. CDR3 length: 16 amino acids. CDR3 nucleotide sequence: TGTGCCAGCAGCTTAGGGATTATAGCGGGAGTTGAGACCCAGTACTTC. Translation: CASSLGIIAGVETQYF.

The rearrangement joins TRBV6-6 to TRBJ2-4; perhaps TRBD1 as D (6 bases). The length of the CDR3 is 14 residues. The V end was cut by 5 bases, the J end by 10 bases, with 18 bases between. From germline, CDR1 is MNHNY and CDR2 SVGAGI (reference sequence). The DNA for the CDR3 is TGTGCCAGCAGTCAACAGGGTTCTCTGGCGATTCAGTACTTC. This translates into CASSQQGSLAIQYF.

This clonotype was counted between two and nine times. The chain combines TRBV27 with TRBJ1-5; maybe TRBD1 (5 bases). Germline V gives CDR1 MNHEY, CDR2 SMNVEV (reference sequence). V was trimmed by 0 bases and J by 3 bases, leaving 12 bases between them. The CDR3 has 16 residues. This CDR3 is CASSLSWDGNNQPQHF. In nucleotides, the CDR3 is TGTGCCAGCAGTTTATCATGGGACGGTAACAATCAGCCCCAGCATTTT.

This clonotype has more than one count but fewer than ten. The chain links TRBV29-1 to TRBJ2-3, with 7 bases that match TRBD2. V lost 4 bases, J lost 1 base, and 5 bases stayed unmatched. Germline CDR1 SQVTM, CDR2 ANQGSEA. This CDR3 contains 14 residues. The CDR3 loop reads CSVGLAERTDTQYF. The CDR3 coding sequence is TGCAGCGTTGGGCTAGCGGAACGCACAGATACGCAGTATTTT.

The rearrangement uses TRBV27 and TRBJ1-5; TRBD1 agrees at 8 bases. CDR3 length: 17 amino acids. Germline V gene data show CDR1 as MNHEY and CDR2 as SMNVEV (reference sequence). V trimming: 2 bases; J trimming: 2 bases; junction bases outside the gene matches: 8. CDR3 region: CASSLSGQGAGNQPQHF. The CDR3 region has the DNA TGTGCCAGCAGTTTAAGCGGCCAGGGGGCTGGCAATCAGCCCCAGCATTTT.

Turning to this clonotype: A much larger clonotype is one base distant, so this may be a read error. The rearrangement links TRBV3-1 to TRBJ1-1; possibly TRBD1 for D (6 bases). There are 13 residues in the CDR3. The germline CDR1 and CDR2 sequences are LGHDT and YNNKEL (reference sequence). Trimming stripped 6 bases from V and 1 base from J, with 9 bases between. As DNA, the CDR3 is TGTGCCAGCAGATTCAGGGGGAACACTGAAGCTTTCTTT. It translates to CASRFRGNTEAFF.

V gene TRBV27 combines with J gene TRBJ2-7; 7 bases map to TRBD2. The V segment lost 2 bases and the J segment 0 bases; nucleotides outside the gene matches: 4. CDR3 length equals 15 residues. Germline V gives CDR1 MNHEY, CDR2 SMNVEV (reference sequence). The DNA for the CDR3 is TGTGCCAGCAGTTTAAGCGGGACTATCTCCTACGAGCAGTACTTC. It encodes CASSLSGTISYEQYF.

In this sample, this clonotype turned up many times. The chain combines TRBV5-1 with TRBJ1-1, with D perhaps TRBD1 (6 bases). Germline CDR1 SGHRS, CDR2 YFSETQ. The CDR3 runs 14 residues. Trimming took off 4 bases at V and 1 base at J, with 11 bases between the two ends. CDR3 residues: CASSPDSSNTEAFF. The CDR3 DNA follows: TGCGCCAGCAGCCCGGACAGCTCGAACACTGAAGCTTTCTTT.

The chain uses TRBV9 and TRBJ2-4; the D gene is possibly TRBD1 (6 bases). Germline V lookup: CDR1 SGDLS, CDR2 YYNGEE. This CDR3 contains 13 residues. The ends were cut back, 6 bases at V and 8 bases at J, with 15 bases in the middle. CDR3 amino acids: CASTRAEGDIQYF. CDR3 DNA sequence: TGTGCCAGCACTCGGGCAGAGGGGGACATTCAGTACTTC.

This clonotype was detected only a few times. The chain has TRBV28 and TRBJ2-1; the match to TRBD2 covers 13 bases. The CDR3 length is 14 residues. Trimming at V came to 4 bases and at J to 6 bases, leaving 0 bases not matched to a gene. CDR1 and CDR2 from the germline V gene are MDHEN and SYDVKM. For the CDR3, the DNA is TGTGCCAGCAGTTGGACTAGCGGGGGCAATGAGCAGTTCTTC. Protein product: CASSWTSGGNEQFF.

This clonotype was counted a few times. The genes are TRBV9 and TRBJ2-3; no clear D gene. The CDR3 length is 12 residues. V was cut by 2 bases and J by 4 bases, with 5 bases left in between. The V gene's germline CDR1 is SGDLS and CDR2 YYNGEE. CDR3 region: CASSVIADTQYF. The CDR3 region has the DNA TGTGCCAGCAGCGTCATAGCAGATACGCAGTATTTT. Supplemented by reference TRBV9 and TRBJ2-3, the full variable domain reads DSGVTQTPKHLITATGQRVTLRCSPRSGDLSVYWYQQSLDQGLQFLIQYYNGEERAKGNILERFSAQQFPDLHSELNLSSLELGDSALYFCASSVIADTQYFGPGTRLTVL.

The gene calls are TRBV20-1 and TRBJ2-3; tentatively, D is TRBD1 (5 bases). Per the germline V gene, CDR1 is DFQATT and CDR2 is SNEGSKA (reference sequence). CDR3 length equals 14 residues. Trimming stripped 0 bases from V and 2 bases from J, with 9 bases between. CDR3 loop: CSARDQTVTDTQYF. The CDR3 nucleotides are TGCAGTGCTAGAGATCAGACAGTCACAGATACGCAGTATTTT.

The V call is TRBV20-1, the J call TRBJ2-5, with 10 nucleotides matching TRBD2. Germline CDR1 DFQATT, CDR2 SNEGSKA (reference sequence). J gave up 5 bases and V 3 bases, and 15 bases lay outside the gene matches. CDR3 length: 17 residues. The CDR3 loop is CSARAVAQAGGPETQYF. The CDR3 DNA reads TGCAGTGCTAGGGCCGTAGCTCAAGCGGGAGGGCCGGAGACCCAGTACTTC.

V usage is TRBV27 and J usage is TRBJ1-2; D is undetermined. This CDR3 spans 14 amino acids. From germline, CDR1 is MNHEY and CDR2 SMNVEV (reference sequence). V was cut by 6 bases and J by 3 bases, with 14 bases left in between. CDR3 coding DNA: TGTGCCAGCAGGGGTAGCGGGCGAGACTATGGCTACACCTTC. Residues: CASRGSGRDYGYTF.

The rearrangement uses TRBV30 and TRBJ1-2; no clear D. Germline values: CDR1 GTSNPN, CDR2 SVGIG (reference sequence). The CDR3 contains 11 residues. Trimming cost V 2 bases and J 5 bases, with 6 bases left between them. The chain's CDR3 is CAWSTEYGYTF. The CDR3 region has the DNA TGTGCCTGGAGTACGGAATATGGCTACACCTTC.

The chain links TRBV10-3 to TRBJ2-1, with 7 nucleotides matching TRBD2. With V trimmed by 0 bases and J by 7 bases, 9 bases remained unmatched. CDR3 length: 16 residues. Germline assignment: CDR1 ENHRY and CDR2 SYGVKD. The CDR3, as DNA: TGTGCCATCAGTGAGTCGGCGAGCGGGGTAAGGAATGAGCAGTTCTTC. Its protein product is CAISESASGVRNEQFF.

This clonotype was seen a handful of times. V usage is TRBV19 and J usage is TRBJ1-4; the D is unclear. The germline V gene has CDR1 LNHDA and CDR2 SQIVND (reference sequence). The CDR3 is 14 amino acids. V shed 3 bases and J shed 5 bases, with 10 bases lying between them. CDR3 coding DNA: TGTGCCAGTAGTATCGGAGGTGTGAATGAAAAACTGTTTTTT. This sequence encodes CASSIGGVNEKLFF.

This clonotype was counted ten times or more. The chain has TRBV7-9 and TRBJ1-2; D unclear. CDR1 and CDR2 (germline): SEHNR, FQNEAQ (reference sequence). Trimming stripped 1 base from V and 3 bases from J, with 9 bases between. The CDR3 has 14 amino acids. This chain's CDR3 is CASSLGGLDYGYTF. DNA of the CDR3: TGTGCCAGCAGCTTAGGGGGTTTGGACTATGGCTACACCTTC.

The chain carries TRBV3-1 and TRBJ1-2; TRBD1 matches 11 bases. Per germline, CDR1 LGHDT and CDR2 YNNKEL (reference sequence). This CDR3 has 16 residues. The V segment lost 3 bases and the J segment 8 bases; nucleotides outside the gene matches: 11. The CDR3 region has the DNA TGTGCCAGCAGCCATCAACGGACAGGGGGCGCCTCCGGCTACACCTTC. This encodes CASSHQRTGGASGYTF.

V is TRBV20-1 and J is TRBJ2-3; D is perhaps TRBD1 or TRBD2 (5 bases each). Germline V lookup: CDR1 DFQATT, CDR2 SNEGSKA (reference sequence). The V end was cut by 2 bases, the J end by 1 base, with 16 bases between. The CDR3 covers 16 residues. The CDR3 DNA reads as TGCAGTGCTAGAAGAGGGGAGCTGCTTTGCACAGATACGCAGTATTTT. Amino acid sequence: CSARRGELLCTDTQYF.

This clonotype was found a few times. V is TRBV20-1 and J is TRBJ2-6; 8 bases line up with TRBD2. The CDR3 loop spans 14 amino acids. The V segment lost 2 bases and the J segment 13 bases; nucleotides outside the gene matches: 10. The germline CDR1 and CDR2 sequences are DFQATT and SNEGSKA (reference sequence). The CDR3 sequence: CSARTSGGAGVLTF. CDR3 sequence (DNA): TGCAGTGCTAGAACCTCCGGGGGGGCCGGTGTCCTGACTTTC.

This sequence joins TRBV14 and TRBJ2-7, with D tentatively TRBD1 (5 bases). V was shortened by 1 base and J by 0 bases, with 10 bases between the two germline ends. The CDR3 runs 15 residues. The germline gives CDR1 SGHDN, CDR2 FVKESK. The CDR3 DNA follows: TGTGCCAGCAGCCAAGTGGGGCGCCTCTCCTACGAGCAGTACGTC. This translates into CASSQVGRLSYEQYV.

The J gene is TRBJ1-4, the V gene TRBV20-1; D perhaps matches TRBD1 (5 bases). Per germline, CDR1 DFQATT and CDR2 SNEGSKA (reference sequence). The CDR3 is made up of 13 amino acids. Trimming pared 4 bases from V and 5 bases from J, leaving 11 bases between. The CDR3 sequence is CSATGGGNEKLFF. In DNA, the CDR3 is TGCAGTGCTACGGGGGGAGGAAATGAAAAACTGTTTTTT.

This clonotype occurred a few times. One junction end disagrees with the germline gene, perhaps due to a read error. This rearrangement joins TRBV7-9 to TRBJ1-6; D gene uncertain. Germline loops: CDR1 SEHNR, CDR2 FQNEAQ (reference sequence). The CDR3 totals 13 residues. CDR3 in amino acids: CVSSLRDNSPLHF. DNA of the CDR3: TGTGTCAGCAGCTTAAGGGATAATTCACCCCTCCACTTT.

This clonotype was observed a handful of times. CDR3 in DNA: TGTGCCATCAGTGAGTCCCCGGGACTAGCGGGAGATCGATTACACGAGCAGTACGTC. This sequence encodes CAISESPGLAGDRLHEQYV. V and J are TRBV10-3 and TRBJ2-7; TRBD2 agrees at 14 bases. The V gene's germline CDR1 is ENHRY and CDR2 SYGVKD. This CDR3 is built from 19 residues. V lost 0 bases to trimming and J lost 5 bases; unmatched junction nucleotides: 12.

The chain joins TRBV29-1 to TRBJ2-5, with D tentatively TRBD2 (6 bases). The CDR3 has 11 amino acids. Trimming left V 7 bases short and J 5 bases short, with 11 bases between. CDR1 and CDR2 from the germline V gene are SQVTM and ANQGSEA. The CDR3 spells CSAGDLETQYF. DNA for the CDR3: TGCAGCGCCGGGGACTTGGAGACCCAGTACTTC.

This clonotype appeared a few times. This rearrangement joins TRBV20-1 to TRBJ2-1; the D gene is possibly TRBD1 (5 bases). From germline, CDR1 is DFQATT and CDR2 SNEGSKA (reference sequence). The CDR3 is 13 residues long. DNA for the CDR3: TGCATCGCAGGGCAGGGAAGGTACAATGAGCAGTTCTTC. As protein: CIAGQGRYNEQFF.

The chain recombines TRBV11-2 with TRBJ1-1, with 9 bases fitting TRBD1. The CDR3 has 17 amino acids. Unmatched junction bases numbered 9, after V lost 0 bases and J lost 4 bases. CDR1 and CDR2 (germline): SGHAT, FQNNGV. This CDR3 is CASSLDGTGYLSTEAFF. CDR3 in DNA: TGTGCCAGCAGCTTAGATGGGACAGGGTACCTGAGCACTGAAGCTTTCTTT.

This clonotype has just a few counts. The chain combines TRBV10-3 with TRBJ2-4; D is possibly TRBD2 (5 bases). The CDR3 has 12 amino acids. Deletions cut 3 bases from V and 7 bases from J, with 7 bases between. Germline V gives CDR1 ENHRY, CDR2 SYGVKD. CDR3 residues: CAISDLANIQYF. CDR3 nucleotides: TGTGCCATCAGTGACTTAGCGAACATTCAGTACTTC.

This clonotype occurred a few times. V usage is TRBV20-1 and J usage is TRBJ2-7; D is possibly TRBD1 or TRBD2 (5 bases each). The CDR3 extends over 15 amino acids. V was shortened by 3 bases and J by 0 bases, with 15 bases between the two germline ends. Germline CDR1 reads DFQATT; CDR2 reads SNEGSKA (reference sequence). The CDR3 here is CSARYRDGNSYEQYF. CDR3 DNA: TGCAGTGCTAGGTACCGGGACGGGAACTCCTACGAGCAGTACTTC.

This rearrangement joins TRBV28 to TRBJ2-7; D ambiguous. Germline V gives CDR1 MDHEN, CDR2 SYDVKM. V was trimmed by 5 bases and J by 6 bases, leaving 8 bases between them. The CDR3 is 11 amino acids. CDR3 loop: CASSSPFEQYF. Here the CDR3 DNA reads TGTGCCAGCAGTAGCCCGTTCGAGCAGTACTTC.